The 28 T cell receptor beta chains below come from one sample, sequenced in a study of blood T cell repertoires in COVID-19. The data were produced by immunoSEQ multiplex PCR, yet TCRdb's version contains in-frame clones alone and is incomplete. Seen here are roughly 100,000 clones, roughly nine tenths observed once, and the top ten hold under 8%. The material sequenced was peripheral blood. These receptors all stem from a human donor in a cohort sampled during active COVID-19.

This clone appeared a single time. V gene TRBV12-2 combines with J gene TRBJ2-3; the table calls TRBD2, which could not be checked here. TRBV12-2 is a documented pseudogene. The CDR3 totals 18 residues. DNA for the CDR3: TGTGCAAGTCGCCCCCCCGGGACTAGCGGGAGGTTCACAGATACGCAGTATTTT. Amino acid sequence: CASRPPGTSGRFTDTQYF.

J is TRBJ2-1 and V is TRBV5-1; 8 positions agree with TRBD1. V dropped 1 base and J dropped 3; count of bases not matched to a gene: 3. The CDR3 extends over 15 amino acids. The germline V gene has CDR1 SGHRS and CDR2 YFSETQ. CDR3 nucleotide sequence: TGCGCCAGCAGCTTGTACGGACAGGGCTACAATGAGCAGTTCTTC. Translation: CASSLYGQGYNEQFF.

Only one count was recorded for this clone. V usage is TRBV7-6 and J usage is TRBJ2-3, with 9 bases that match TRBD1. The CDR3 spans 16 residues. The V segment lost 2 bases and the J segment 2 bases; nucleotides outside the gene matches: 5. The germline V gene has CDR1 SGHVS and CDR2 FNYEAQ. In nucleotides, the CDR3 is TGTGCCAGCAGCTTAACGGGGACAGGGCACACAGATACGCAGTATTTT. It codes for CASSLTGTGHTDTQYF.

This clone has just one count. The chain uses TRBV27 and TRBJ2-1; the D gene is possibly TRBD1 (5 bases). The V and J ends lost 9 bases and 7 bases respectively, with 22 bases between them. The CDR3 length is 15 residues. In germline, CDR1 is MNHEY, CDR2 SMNVEV (reference sequence). CDR3 DNA sequence: TGTGCCAGTCAATGGATCGGGCAGGGCTGGAATGAGCAGTTCTTC. It translates to CASQWIGQGWNEQFF.

V is TRBV5-8 and J is TRBJ2-2; 9 bases match TRBD2. In germline, CDR1 is SGHTS, CDR2 YDEGEE. The CDR3 runs to 14 residues. J gave up 9 bases and V 3 bases, and 6 bases lay outside the gene matches. The CDR3 protein is CASSWASGNRELFF. The CDR3 nucleotides are TGTGCCAGCAGCTGGGCTAGCGGGAACAGGGAGCTGTTTTTT.

This clone was recorded only once. The chain recombines TRBV2 with TRBJ2-2; TRBD2 matches at 7 bases. CDR3 length equals 17 residues. The germline V gene encodes CDR1 SNHLY and CDR2 FYNNEI. With 4 bases clipped from V and 2 bases from J, the junction kept 10 bases outside the gene matches. CDR3 region: CASSGALAVTNTGELFF. CDR3 DNA: TGTGCCAGCAGTGGGGCTCTAGCGGTTACAAACACCGGGGAGCTGTTTTTT.

This chain links TRBV28 with TRBJ2-5; 8 nucleotides agree with TRBD2. The V gene end was trimmed by 8 bases and the J gene end by 0 bases; junction bases not matched to a gene: 14. This CDR3 spans 17 amino acids. Per germline, CDR1 MDHEN and CDR2 SYDVKM. CDR3 sequence: CASSSEIGGADQETQYF. DNA for the CDR3: TGTGCCAGCTCGAGCGAGATCGGGGGGGCTGACCAAGAGACCCAGTACTTC.

This chain links TRBV7-9 with TRBJ2-1; D perhaps matches TRBD1 (7 bases). Germline CDR1 and CDR2: SEHNR and FQNEAQ (reference sequence). V lost 4 bases to trimming and J lost 0 bases, with 10 bases between them. The CDR3 extends over 15 amino acids. The DNA for the CDR3 is TGTGCCAGCAGCTCCCAGGGGGGCTCCTACAATGAGCAGTTCTTC. This gives the protein CASSSQGGSYNEQFF.

The chain joins TRBV6-5 to TRBJ1-1, with D perhaps matching TRBD1 (6 bases). This CDR3 comprises 15 residues. V was trimmed by 6 bases and J by 11 bases, leaving 25 bases between them. Germline V gene sequence: CDR1 MNHEY, CDR2 SVGAGI. The DNA of the CDR3 is TGTGCCAGCAGACGCGATAAAACAGGGCAATACGTGGCTTTCTTT. Translating gives CASRRDKTGQYVAFF.

This clone has a single count. Different DNA sequences within this sample yield the same CDR3. This chain links TRBV7-9 with TRBJ2-3; D is unclear. CDR3 size: 14 residues. V lost 1 base and J 0 bases, leaving 5 bases between the germline ends. CDR1 and CDR2 from the germline V gene are SEHNR and FQNEAQ (reference sequence). CDR3 in DNA: TGTGCCAGCAGCTTAGTCGTAAGCACAGATACGCAGTATTTT. As protein: CASSLVVSTDTQYF.

The chain joins TRBV18 to TRBJ1-4, with D unresolved. The germline V gene encodes CDR1 KGHSH and CDR2 LQKENI. CDR3 length equals 15 residues. V dropped 2 bases and J dropped 14 bases, with 21 bases sitting between them. This CDR3 reads CASSPEDTAGVRLFF. CDR3 coding DNA: TGTGCCAGCTCACCAGAGGATACGGCGGGAGTTAGGCTGTTTTTT.

The chain employs TRBV5-1 and TRBJ2-7; 11 bases line up with TRBD2. The CDR3 extends over 19 amino acids. Germline V CDR1 and CDR2: SGHRS, YFSETQ. V gave up 6 bases and J gave up 3 bases; unmatched junction bases: 20. CDR3 bases: TGCGCCAGCACCCACTCGACTAGCGGGAATGGAGATATCTTCTACGAGCAGTACTTC. It encodes CASTHSTSGNGDIFYEQYF.

The chain combines TRBV15 with TRBJ2-1; 13 bases fit TRBD2. The CDR3 consists of 17 residues. Per the germline V gene, CDR1 is LNHNV and CDR2 is YYDKDF (reference sequence). Trimming took 5 bases from V and 9 from J; bases not matched to a gene: 13. CDR3 sequence: CATSGLGLAGTGGEQFF. CDR3 DNA sequence: TGTGCCACCAGCGGCCTGGGACTAGCGGGAACTGGGGGTGAGCAGTTCTTC.

The rearrangement links TRBV2 to TRBJ2-2; D may be TRBD2 (6 bases). Trimming removed 6 bases from V and 7 bases from J, with 18 bases in between. CDR3 length: 15 amino acids. CDR1 SNHLY and CDR2 FYNNEI come from the germline V gene. The CDR3 protein is CASSHPGENVGELFF. The DNA of the CDR3 is TGTGCCAGCAGCCATCCGGGGGAGAACGTCGGGGAGCTGTTTTTT.

The CDR3 here is CSASHPGFEKLFF. CDR3 bases: TGCAGTGCTAGTCACCCGGGATTCGAAAAACTGTTTTTT. The rearrangement links TRBV20-1 to TRBJ1-4; D is unresolved. Germline lookup yields CDR1 DFQATT and CDR2 SNEGSKA (reference sequence). V dropped 3 bases and J dropped 8 bases, with 13 bases sitting between them. CDR3 length: 13 amino acids.

In this sample, this clone turned up a few times. The chain couples TRBV29-1 to TRBJ2-7; TRBD2 matches at 9 bases. The germline V gene has CDR1 SQVTM and CDR2 ANQGSEA. The CDR3 runs 14 residues. V shed 6 bases and J 5 bases; nucleotides not matched to a gene: 11. The CDR3: CSVKIAGATNEQYF. In DNA, the CDR3 is TGCAGCGTAAAAATAGCGGGAGCTACAAACGAGCAGTACTTC.

The gene calls are TRBV28 and TRBJ2-1, with D hard to call. The V end lost 6 bases, the J end lost 6 bases, and 3 bases lay between the germline ends. The CDR3 is 10 residues long. Per the germline V gene, CDR1 is MDHEN and CDR2 is SYDVKM. Here the CDR3 DNA reads TGTGCCAGCAGCCGCAATGAGCAGTTCTTC. As protein: CASSRNEQFF. Looking up the rest from reference TRBV28 and TRBJ2-1 gives the full variable domain: DVKVTQSSRYLVKRTGEKVFLECVQDMDHENMFWYRQDPGLGLRLIYFSYDVKMKEKGDIPEGYSVSREKKERFSLILESASTNQTSMYLCASSRNEQFFGPGTRLTVL.

The genes are TRBV11-3 and TRBJ1-1, with TRBD1 matching over 7 bases. Germline V gene sequence: CDR1 SGHNT, CDR2 YENEEA. Trimming took 6 bases from V and 1 from J; bases not matched to a gene: 2. The CDR3 covers 13 residues. The CDR3 nucleotides are TGTGCCAGCAGGGGACAGCCGAACACTGAAGCTTTCTTT. It translates to CASRGQPNTEAFF.

This chain connects TRBV28 to TRBJ2-1; 14 nucleotides align to TRBD2. This CDR3 comprises 15 residues. Germline V gene sequence: CDR1 MDHEN, CDR2 SYDVKM. V trimming: 5 bases; J trimming: 6 bases; junction bases outside the gene matches: 3. The CDR3 DNA sequence: TGTGCCAGCAGTGTGACTAGCGGGGGGGTCAATGAGCAGTTCTTC. Translating it yields CASSVTSGGVNEQFF.

This rearrangement joins TRBV5-4 to TRBJ1-2; 10 bases match TRBD1. The CDR3 covers 17 residues. Trimming removed 0 bases from V and 5 bases from J; junction bases left unmatched: 10. Germline V gene lookup returns CDR1 SGHNT and CDR2 YYREEE (reference sequence). Here the CDR3 DNA reads TGTGCCAGCAGCTTGGCCTATAGACAGGGGGCAACGTATGGCTACACCTTC. Amino acid sequence: CASSLAYRQGATYGYTF. Filled out from reference TRBV5-4 and TRBJ1-2, the complete variable domain reads ETGVTQSPTHLIKTRGQQVTLRCSSQSGHNTVSWYQQALGQGPQFIFQYYREEENGRGNFPPRFSGLQFPNYSSELNVNALELDDSALYLCASSLAYRQGATYGYTFGSGTRLTVV.

V gene TRBV5-1 combines with J gene TRBJ1-1; TRBD1 matches at 7 bases. The V and J ends lost 5 bases and 6 bases, in that order; junction bases with no gene match: 13. The length of the CDR3 is 15 residues. Per the germline V gene, CDR1 is SGHRS and CDR2 is YFSETQ. CDR3 coding DNA: TGCGCCAGCAGTTGGAGAACAGGGGCGGCAGCTGAAGCTTTCTTT. Its translation is CASSWRTGAAAEAFF.

This chain connects TRBV10-3 to TRBJ2-3, with 8 bases aligning to TRBD2. V shed 5 bases and J 5 bases; nucleotides not matched to a gene: 6. Germline V gene data show CDR1 as ENHRY and CDR2 as SYGVKD. CDR3 length: 14 amino acids. The CDR3 spells CAISPGLVEDTQYF. The CDR3 coding sequence is TGTGCCATCAGTCCGGGACTAGTGGAAGATACGCAGTATTTT.

In DNA, the CDR3 is TGTGCCAGCAGCTCCGCCGGGGGACGCTACGAGCAGTACTTC. This translates into CASSSAGGRYEQYF. The chain couples TRBV7-8 to TRBJ2-7; D is possibly TRBD2 (6 bases). CDR1 and CDR2 (germline): SGHVS, FQNEAQ. This CDR3 has 14 residues. Trimming removed 4 bases from V and 3 bases from J, with 13 bases in between.

The chain has TRBV30 and TRBJ2-6, with 10 bases aligning to TRBD1. After removal of 7 bases from V and 4 bases from J, the junction contained 13 bases not matched to a gene. This CDR3 has 17 amino acids. Germline-derived CDR1 and CDR2 are GTSNPN and SVGIG (reference sequence). The CDR3 nucleotides read TGTGCCTCTCTACTCGACAGGGGGCAGTCGGGGGCCAACGTCCTGACTTTC. Translation gives CASLLDRGQSGANVLTF. Full variable domain (missing parts from reference TRBV30 and TRBJ2-6): SQTIHQWPATLVQPVGSPLSLECTVEGTSNPNLYWYRQAAGRGLQLLFYSVGIGQISSEVPQNLSASRPQDRQFILSSKKLLLSDSGFYLCASLLDRGQSGANVLTFGAGSRLTVL.

This clone was seen a single time. The chain couples TRBV12-3 or TRBV12-4 to TRBJ2-7, with D possibly being TRBD2 (5 bases). There are 12 residues in the CDR3. Trimming cost V 2 bases and J 5 bases, with 7 bases left between them. The CDR3 spells CASSLTRHEQYF. DNA for the CDR3: TGTGCCAGCAGTTTAACTAGACACGAGCAGTACTTC.

V is TRBV11-2 and J is TRBJ2-7; TRBD1 matches at 8 bases. This CDR3 contains 14 residues. Germline V lookup: CDR1 SGHAT, CDR2 FQNNGV. V was clipped by 1 base and J by 3 bases; unmatched bases: 2. The CDR3 nucleotides read TGTGCCAGCAGCTTAGGACAGGGGTTCTACGAGCAGTACTTC. Encoded protein: CASSLGQGFYEQYF.

The chain links TRBV9 to TRBJ1-6; D uncertain. CDR3 length: 14 residues. The germline V gene has CDR1 SGDLS and CDR2 YYNGEE. Between the trimmed V and J ends, which lost 1 base and 8 bases, there was a span of 10 bases. The CDR3 here is CASSVQDGYSPLHF. In nucleotides, the CDR3 is TGTGCCAGCAGCGTACAGGATGGGTATTCACCCCTCCACTTT.

This clone was detected only once. The chain couples TRBV5-1 to TRBJ1-4; TRBD1 matches at 7 bases. Germline-derived CDR1 and CDR2 are SGHRS and YFSETQ. The V and J ends lost 3 bases and 4 bases, in that order; junction bases with no gene match: 3. The CDR3 totals 14 residues. As DNA, the CDR3 is TGCGCCAGCAGCTATGGACAGGTTAATGAAAAACTGTTTTTT. This translates into CASSYGQVNEKLFF.